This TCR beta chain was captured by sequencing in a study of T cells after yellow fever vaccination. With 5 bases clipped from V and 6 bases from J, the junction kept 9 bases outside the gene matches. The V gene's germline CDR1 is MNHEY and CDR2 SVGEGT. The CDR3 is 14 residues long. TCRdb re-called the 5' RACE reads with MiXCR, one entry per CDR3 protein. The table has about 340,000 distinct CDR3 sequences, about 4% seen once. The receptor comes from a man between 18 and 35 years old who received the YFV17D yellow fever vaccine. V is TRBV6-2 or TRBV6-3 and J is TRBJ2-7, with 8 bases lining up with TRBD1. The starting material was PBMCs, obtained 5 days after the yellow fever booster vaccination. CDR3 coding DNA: TGTGCCAGCAGTCCTCGGACAGGGTGGCGCGAGCAGTACGTC. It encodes CASSPRTGWREQYV.